The next 10 T cell receptor beta chains were all read from a single sample in a study of blood T cell repertoires in COVID-19. Sequencing was performed with immunoSEQ multiplex PCR; in TCRdb, only in-frame clones are kept and a portion is missing. The data contain 250,000 to 350,000 clones, approximately 81% of them singletons. Sample: PBMCs or T cells enriched from blood (not recorded which). Receptor source: a woman between 45 and 60 years old who had recovered from COVID-19.

The chain links TRBV18 to TRBJ1-1, with a tentative D call TRBD1 (6 bases). The CDR3 consists of 13 residues. Germline assignment: CDR1 KGHSH and CDR2 LQKENI. Between the trimmed V and J ends, which lost 2 bases and 10 bases, there was a span of 14 bases. The DNA of the CDR3 is TGTGCCAGCTCACCAGGGACCACCAGGGGAGCTTTCTTT. Encoded protein: CASSPGTTRGAFF.

The V gene is TRBV5-1, the J gene TRBJ2-1; the match to TRBD2 covers 11 bases. J lost 7 bases, V lost 0 bases, and 9 bases had no gene match. This CDR3 has 17 amino acids. Germline loops: CDR1 SGHRS, CDR2 YFSETQ. The CDR3 bases are TGCGCCAGCAGCTTGGGTCCTAGCGGGGGGATTAGTAATGAGCAGTTCTTC. Amino acids: CASSLGPSGGISNEQFF.

The V gene is TRBV5-1, the J gene TRBJ1-4, with 8 nucleotides matching TRBD1. The CDR3 sequence is 16 residues long. J lost 10 bases, V lost 3 bases, and 14 bases had no gene match. Germline V gene sequence: CDR1 SGHRS, CDR2 YFSETQ. This chain's CDR3 is CASSWEFRTGIGKLFF. For the CDR3, the DNA is TGCGCCAGCAGCTGGGAATTCAGGACAGGGATTGGAAAACTGTTTTTT.

The rearrangement joins TRBV29-1 to TRBJ2-1, with D tentatively TRBD2 (5 bases). Germline lookup yields CDR1 SQVTM and CDR2 ANQGSEA. The CDR3 contains 14 residues. Trimming left V 4 bases short and J 6 bases short, with 16 bases between. CDR3 in DNA: TGCAGCGTTGTTTCGGTGGGCCTAGCCAATGAGCAGTTCTTC. Amino acid sequence: CSVVSVGLANEQFF.

This clone appeared once. This chain links TRBV3-1 (or the pseudogene TRBV3-2) with TRBJ1-1, with no clear D. The CDR3 consists of 12 residues. Trimming left V 8 bases short and J 0 bases short, with 7 bases between. Per the germline V gene, CDR1 is LGHDT and CDR2 is YNNKEL (reference sequence). The CDR3 sequence: CASVGLNTEAFF. CDR3 in DNA: TGTGCCAGCGTGGGCTTGAACACTGAAGCTTTCTTT.

The J gene is TRBJ2-7, the V gene TRBV7-2; D perhaps matches TRBD1 (5 bases). The germline gives CDR1 SGHTA, CDR2 FQGNSA. The CDR3 loop spans 14 amino acids. V lost 1 base and J lost 9, with 16 bases in between. CDR3 loop: CASSLGGALRGQYF. The CDR3 DNA sequence: TGTGCCAGCAGCTTAGGGGGCGCCCTACGAGGGCAGTACTTC.

The table lists this clone with a count of one. Written as DNA, the CDR3 is TGTGCCAGCAGTAAGAGACGGAGGATCACAGATACGCAGTATTTT. Residues: CASSKRRRITDTQYF. The chain has TRBV6-5 and TRBJ2-3; TRBD2 is a possible D gene (5 bases). V was pared by 5 bases and J by 2 bases, with 14 bases between. Germline loops: CDR1 MNHEY, CDR2 SVGAGI. The CDR3 consists of 15 residues.

The J gene is TRBJ1-5, the V gene TRBV5-1, with 7 bases identical to TRBD1. The CDR3 spans 14 residues. The V gene's germline CDR1 is SGHRS and CDR2 YFSETQ. V trimming: 4 bases; J trimming: 4 bases; junction bases outside the gene matches: 5. The CDR3 loop reads CASSIGTANQPQHF. CDR3 in DNA: TGCGCCAGCAGCATCGGGACAGCTAATCAGCCCCAGCATTTT.

The J gene is TRBJ1-2, the V gene TRBV5-6; 7 bases line up with TRBD1. The CDR3 contains 15 residues. From germline, CDR1 is SGHDT and CDR2 YYEEEE. V dropped 2 bases and J dropped 5; count of bases not matched to a gene: 9. The CDR3 DNA sequence: TGTGCCAGCAGCTTCCCGGCAGGGGGTCAATATGGCTACACCTTC. Its protein is CASSFPAGGQYGYTF. The complete variable domain, with remaining parts taken from reference TRBV5-6 and TRBJ1-2, reads DAGVTQSPTHLIKTRGQQVTLRCSPKSGHDTVSWYQQALGQGPQFIFQYYEEEERQRGNFPDRFSGHQFPNYSSELNVNALLLGDSALYLCASSFPAGGQYGYTFGSGTRLTVV.

This chain joins TRBV10-1 and TRBJ2-3; D tentatively fits TRBD1 or TRBD2 (5 bases each). Per the germline V gene, CDR1 is WNHNN and CDR2 is SYGVQD (reference sequence). This CDR3 is built from 13 residues. Trimming took off 6 bases at V and 6 bases at J, with 13 bases between the two ends. The CDR3, as DNA: TGCGCCAGCAGAGAGGGGCCGGGGGATACGCAGTATTTT. It yields the protein CASREGPGDTQYF.